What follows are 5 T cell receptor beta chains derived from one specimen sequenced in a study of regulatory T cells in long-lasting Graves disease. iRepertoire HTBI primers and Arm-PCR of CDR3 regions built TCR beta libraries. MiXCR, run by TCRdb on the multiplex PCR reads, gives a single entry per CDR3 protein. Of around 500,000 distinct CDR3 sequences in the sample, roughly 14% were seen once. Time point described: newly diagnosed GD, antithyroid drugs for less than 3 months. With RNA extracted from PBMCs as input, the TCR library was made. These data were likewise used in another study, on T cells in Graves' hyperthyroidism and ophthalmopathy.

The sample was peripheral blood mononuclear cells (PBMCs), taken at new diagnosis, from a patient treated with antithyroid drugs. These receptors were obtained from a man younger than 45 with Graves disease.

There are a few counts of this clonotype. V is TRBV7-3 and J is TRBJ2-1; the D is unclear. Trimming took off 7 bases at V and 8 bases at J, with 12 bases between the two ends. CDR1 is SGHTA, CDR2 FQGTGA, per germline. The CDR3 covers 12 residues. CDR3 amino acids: CASNVYNDEQFF. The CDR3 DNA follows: TGTGCCAGCAACGTTTATAACGATGAGCAGTTCTTC.

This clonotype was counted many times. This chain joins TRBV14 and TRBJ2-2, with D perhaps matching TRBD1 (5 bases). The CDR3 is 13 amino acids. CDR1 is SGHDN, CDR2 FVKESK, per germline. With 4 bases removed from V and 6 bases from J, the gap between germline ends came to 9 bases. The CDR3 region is CASSRIGAGELFF. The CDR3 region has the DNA TGTGCCAGCAGCCGCATAGGGGCCGGGGAGCTGTTTTTT.

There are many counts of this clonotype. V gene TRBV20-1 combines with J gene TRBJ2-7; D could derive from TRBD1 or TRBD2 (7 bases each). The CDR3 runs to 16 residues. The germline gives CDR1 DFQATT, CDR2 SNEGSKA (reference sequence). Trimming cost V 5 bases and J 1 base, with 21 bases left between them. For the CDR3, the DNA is TGCAGTGCTCAGGGGGGTGGGAGGGGCGTTTCCTACGAGCAGTACTTC. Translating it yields CSAQGGGRGVSYEQYF.

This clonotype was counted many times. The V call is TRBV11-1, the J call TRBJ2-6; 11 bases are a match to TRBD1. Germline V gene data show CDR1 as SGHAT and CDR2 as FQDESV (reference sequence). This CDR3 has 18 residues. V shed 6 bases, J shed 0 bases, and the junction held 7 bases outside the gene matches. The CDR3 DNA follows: TGTGCCAGCAGGCGGACAGGGGGCCCTTACTCTGGGGCCAACGTCCTGACTTTC. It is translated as CASRRTGGPYSGANVLTF.

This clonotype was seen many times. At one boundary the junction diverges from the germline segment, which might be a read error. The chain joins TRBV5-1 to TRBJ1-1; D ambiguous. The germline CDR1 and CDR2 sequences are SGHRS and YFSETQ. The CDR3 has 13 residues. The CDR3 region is CASSLGLDTEAFF. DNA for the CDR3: TGTGCCAGCTCACTAGGCCTTGACACTGAAGCTTTCTTT.